The text below deals with one T cell receptor (beta chain). This sample was taken from a study of OX40 agonist ivuxolimab in advanced cancers. For the study at large: At 75% to 90% male, the cohort had a mean age of approximately 60 years, ranging from about 23 to 79.

The method was immunoSEQ multiplex PCR; TCRdb's version includes in-frame clones alone and lacks a portion of them. The table shows approximately 76,000 clones, with 80% to 90% occurring only once. This specimen was CD4+ or CD8+ T cells sorted from blood, taken in a trial of the OX40 agonist ivuxolimab. The TCR was taken from an adult with an advanced solid tumor such as melanoma, head and neck, liver or kidney cancer.

This CDR3 is CASSPGTNGYTF. The DNA of the CDR3 is TGTGCCAGCAGTCCCGGGACAAATGGCTACACCTTC. The chain combines TRBV7-2 with TRBJ1-2; D possibly corresponds to TRBD1 (6 bases). Trimming removed 6 bases from V and 6 bases from J, with 11 bases in between. Germline lookup yields CDR1 SGHTA and CDR2 FQGNSA. The CDR3 sequence is 12 residues long.